This T cell receptor (beta chain) was captured in a study of early T cells in non-severe SARS-CoV-2 infection. The overall study: Sequenced bulk RNA came from whole blood that was unsorted, and chains were unpaired. Whole-study results and caveats: Private and CD4 specificities were missed by VDJdb matching, skewed to anti-spike CD8.

The TCR library protocol attached unique molecular identifiers to the individual cDNA molecules. Each CDR3 protein is one row after TCRdb ran MiXCR on the 5' RACE reads. Seen here are about 76,000 distinct CDR3 sequences, around a sixth observed once, and the top ten hold about 12%. The length of the CDR3 is 14 residues. CDR1 and CDR2 from the germline V gene are MNHNS and SASEGT. V dropped 4 bases and J dropped 7 bases, with 16 bases sitting between them. Turning to this clonotype: What it binds is unknown.

The source material was whole blood. This clonotype was obtained from an adult who was a healthcare worker with PCR-confirmed SARS-CoV-2 infection or an uninfected control (not recorded which). The V and J genes are TRBV6-1 and TRBJ1-1, with D perhaps matching TRBD1 (5 bases). The CDR3 DNA is TGTGCCAGCAGTGGCTGGGAGGACAAGAATGAAGCTTTCTTT. It encodes CASSGWEDKNEAFF.